The source of this TCR beta chain is a study of blood T cell repertoires in COVID-19. Across the study: Sources were T cells, B-cell-depleted T cells, or PBMCs; the material itself was cDNA or gDNA.

Germline CDR1 SGHAT, CDR2 FQNNGV. Trimming took 0 bases from V and 4 from J, leaving 12 bases between them. The CDR3 extends over 15 amino acids. Each participant's cohort was designated according to participant-reported clinical history. Authors' processing steps: Amplifying reference gene primers gave estimates of nucleated cell counts. Assay: immunoSEQ multiplex PCR; the TCRdb copy retains only in-frame clones and omits some. The DNA was the basis for D and trimming; V, J and clone size are from that table. The table lists roughly 190,000 clones, roughly 80% of them singletons. The rearrangement uses TRBV11-2 and TRBJ1-1; weak D call: TRBD1 (6 bases). The material sequenced was PBMCs or T cells enriched from blood (not recorded which). The sequence derives from a woman aged 55-70 years with acute COVID-19. This chain's CDR3 is CASSLEAGAGTEAFF. CDR3 nucleotides: TGTGCCAGCAGCTTAGAGGCGGGGGCAGGCACTGAAGCTTTCTTT.